This T cell receptor (beta chain) derives from a study of T-cell memory formation after mild COVID-19. TCRdb recomputed calls from the 5' RACE reads with MiXCR, one row per CDR3 protein. The sample carries 350,000 or so distinct CDR3 sequences, roughly 19% recorded once. The sample holds a few counts of this clonotype. This CDR3 region has 13 residues. Germline CDR1 is SGHRS and CDR2 is YFSETQ. The V and J ends lost 3 bases and 3 bases respectively, with 6 bases between them. Sample: PBMCs or a T cell subset sorted from them (not recorded which). The receptor comes from a man younger than 35 who had mild COVID-19 (a few samples of this study predate the infection). Cell type and time point are not known. The chain links TRBV5-1 to TRBJ2-2; D remains unclear. As DNA, the CDR3 is TGCGCCAGCAGCTGGGCCTACACCGGGGAGCTGTTTTTT. Encoded protein: CASSWAYTGELFF.